These 26 T cell receptor beta chains were sequenced from one sample in a study of T-cell reconstitution after alpha-beta-depleted transplantation in children. Preparing the TCRbeta library involved the use of unique molecular identifiers. TCRdb re-derived calls from the PCR reads in MiXCR, one entry per CDR3 protein. The table includes under 250,000 distinct CDR3 sequences, roughly a quarter detected once. The sequencing used PBMCs, mostly from graft donor cells, collected 360 days after TCRalphabeta/CD19-depleted stem cell transplant. Receptor source: a female patient aged 2-10 years who had a stem cell transplant for congenital amegakaryocytic thrombocytopenia, so the T cells may come from the graft donor.

The chain links TRBV12-3 or TRBV12-4 to TRBJ2-3; the match to TRBD2 covers 9 bases. There are 16 residues in the CDR3. V dropped 6 bases and J dropped 4; count of bases not matched to a gene: 11. CDR3 in amino acids: CASRKWATSGPDTQYF. DNA of the CDR3: TGTGCCAGCAGGAAGTGGGCGACTAGCGGTCCAGATACGCAGTATTTT.

This clonotype appeared once. This chain uses TRBV2 with TRBJ1-5; 8 bases agree with TRBD1. CDR3 length: 15 residues. The ends lost 11 bases at V and 2 bases at J; junction bases unmatched: 11. Per germline, CDR1 SNHLY and CDR2 FYNNEI. The CDR3 loop reads CASQGAGGGNQPQHF. CDR3 DNA: TGTGCCTCGCAGGGGGCGGGTGGGGGCAATCAGCCCCAGCATTTT.

The rearrangement uses TRBV15 and TRBJ2-5; no clear D gene. CDR1 and CDR2 from the germline V gene are LNHNV and YYDKDF (reference sequence). The CDR3 covers 14 residues. V was shortened by 3 bases and J by 1 base, with 9 bases between the two germline ends. This CDR3 reads CATSRLAVQETQYF. Here the CDR3 DNA reads TGTGCCACCAGCAGGTTAGCAGTCCAAGAGACCCAGTACTTC.

The V gene is TRBV6-2 or TRBV6-3, the J gene TRBJ2-1, with 10 bases aligning to TRBD2. The germline V gene encodes CDR1 MNHEY and CDR2 SVGEGT. Unmatched junction bases numbered 12, after V lost 4 bases and J lost 9 bases. The CDR3 spans 16 residues. The CDR3 loop reads CASSSRSSGSGGEQFF. The CDR3, as DNA: TGTGCCAGCAGTTCTAGATCTAGCGGGAGTGGGGGTGAGCAGTTCTTC.

The chain has TRBV12-3 or TRBV12-4 and TRBJ2-7; possibly TRBD1 for D (7 bases). The CDR3 is 16 amino acids. V was clipped by 3 bases and J by 7 bases, with 22 bases between them. The CDR3, as DNA: TGTGCCAGCAGTTTCTCCCCGCTAGGAGGGGGCGGAGAGCAGTACTTC. Protein sequence: CASSFSPLGGGGEQYF.

This clonotype was observed a handful of times. The chain recombines TRBV12-3 or TRBV12-4 with TRBJ2-1; 8 nucleotides line up with TRBD2. This CDR3 has 15 residues. The V gene end was trimmed by 5 bases and the J gene end by 3 bases; junction bases not matched to a gene: 6. The CDR3 DNA sequence: TGTGCCAGCAGTCAACTAGCGGCCTTCTACAATGAGCAGTTCTTC. Protein sequence: CASSQLAAFYNEQFF.

The chain joins TRBV12-3 or TRBV12-4 to TRBJ1-1; 7 nucleotides align to TRBD1. The CDR3 has 14 amino acids. Unmatched junction bases numbered 7, after V lost 6 bases and J lost 3 bases. CDR3 sequence reads: CASSSGQFYTEAFF. DNA for the CDR3: TGTGCCAGCAGCTCGGGACAGTTTTACACTGAAGCTTTCTTT.

This clonotype was counted only a few times. The chain joins TRBV7-9 to TRBJ2-1; D call uncertain. The CDR3 is 15 residues long. Between the trimmed V and J ends, which lost 5 bases and 4 bases, there was a span of 15 bases. Germline assignment: CDR1 SEHNR and CDR2 FQNEAQ (reference sequence). The chain's CDR3 is CASSQMGDLYNEQFF. The CDR3, as DNA: TGTGCCAGCAGCCAGATGGGCGATTTGTACAATGAGCAGTTCTTC.

V gene TRBV14 combines with J gene TRBJ2-7, with a tentative D call TRBD2 (6 bases). Trimming took off 0 bases at V and 5 bases at J, with 14 bases between the two ends. Germline CDR1 is SGHDN and CDR2 is FVKESK. This CDR3 spans 15 amino acids. CDR3 coding DNA: TGTGCCAGCAGCCAAGATAAGCTAGCGATCCACGAGCAGTACTTC. As protein: CASSQDKLAIHEQYF.

This clonotype was recorded many times. J is TRBJ2-7 and V is TRBV4-2; a weak D match, TRBD1 (6 bases). This CDR3 is built from 14 residues. Trimming took 3 bases from V and 0 from J, leaving 9 bases between them. Germline V gene data show CDR1 as LGHNA and CDR2 as YNFKEQ. CDR3 nucleotide sequence: TGTGCCAGCAGCCAGAACAGGGTCTCCTACGAGCAGTACTTC. Translating gives CASSQNRVSYEQYF.

The chain is built from TRBV12-3 or TRBV12-4 and TRBJ1-2; D possibly corresponds to TRBD1 (5 bases). V shed 6 bases and J shed 8 bases, with 13 bases lying between them. This CDR3 comprises 12 residues. The CDR3 spells CASSFTGEGYTF. The CDR3 bases are TGTGCCAGCAGCTTTACAGGAGAGGGCTACACCTTC.

The gene calls are TRBV2 and TRBJ1-6, with no clear D. V lost 4 bases and J 6 bases, leaving 16 bases between the germline ends. The germline V gene encodes CDR1 SNHLY and CDR2 FYNNEI. This CDR3 is built from 16 residues. The chain's CDR3 is CASSVDTSKVNSPLHF. The DNA for the CDR3 is TGTGCCAGCAGTGTTGACACAAGCAAGGTTAATTCACCCCTCCACTTT.

The rearrangement joins TRBV19 to TRBJ2-1; TRBD2 matches 8 bases. The CDR3 spans 13 residues. From germline, CDR1 is LNHDA and CDR2 SQIVND (reference sequence). The V segment lost 7 bases and the J segment 4 bases; nucleotides outside the gene matches: 3. The CDR3 spells CASKAGGYNEQFF. As DNA, the CDR3 is TGTGCCAGTAAGGCGGGAGGATACAATGAGCAGTTCTTC. The full variable domain, in which reference TRBV19 and TRBJ2-1 provide the parts outside the CDR3, is DGGITQSPKYLFRKEGQNVTLSCEQNLNHDAMYWYRQDPGQGLRLIYYSQIVNDFQKGDIAEGYSVSREKKESFPLTVTSAQKNPTAFYLCASKAGGYNEQFFGPGTRLTVL.

This chain's CDR3 is CASSPLRGDPFNQPQHF. In nucleotides, the CDR3 is TGTGCCAGCAGCCCCTTAAGAGGGGACCCCTTTAATCAGCCCCAGCATTTT. The V call is TRBV14, the J call TRBJ1-5; D perhaps matches TRBD1 (5 bases). The CDR3 runs 17 residues. Trimming took 4 bases from V and 4 from J, leaving 20 bases between them. CDR1 and CDR2 from the germline V gene are SGHDN and FVKESK.

This clonotype has only a few counts. The CDR3 loop is CASSRQGRQPQHF. The DNA of the CDR3 is TGTGCCAGCAGTCGACAGGGGAGGCAGCCCCAGCATTTT. This sequence joins TRBV12-3 or TRBV12-4 and TRBJ1-5; 8 positions match TRBD1. V gave up 5 bases and J gave up 7 bases; unmatched junction bases: 4. The CDR3 has 13 residues.

V usage is TRBV19 and J usage is TRBJ2-7; tentatively, D is TRBD2 (6 bases). V was cut by 5 bases and J by 2 bases, with 10 bases left in between. The length of the CDR3 is 13 residues. Germline CDR1 reads LNHDA; CDR2 reads SQIVND (reference sequence). CDR3 DNA: TGTGCCAGTAGTTCATGGACTACCTACGAGCAGTACTTC. Protein sequence: CASSSWTTYEQYF. Full variable domain (outside the CDR3, taken from reference TRBV19 and TRBJ2-7): DGGITQSPKYLFRKEGQNVTLSCEQNLNHDAMYWYRQDPGQGLRLIYYSQIVNDFQKGDIAEGYSVSREKKESFPLTVTSAQKNPTAFYLCASSSWTTYEQYFGPGTRLTVT.

The chain joins TRBV12-3 or TRBV12-4 to TRBJ2-2, with TRBD1 matching over 10 bases. Trimming at V came to 5 bases and at J to 1 base, leaving 4 bases not matched to a gene. CDR3 length: 16 residues. The CDR3 sequence: CASSPRDRGNTGELFF. The CDR3 DNA sequence: TGTGCCAGCAGTCCCCGGGACAGGGGGAACACCGGGGAGCTGTTTTTT.

V gene TRBV12-3 or TRBV12-4 combines with J gene TRBJ2-5; D gene unclear. V was pared by 2 bases and J by 5 bases, with 12 bases between. The CDR3 sequence is 14 residues long. CDR3 sequence (DNA): TGTGCCAGCAGTTTAAGGTCCCCTTGGGAGACCCAGTACTTC. Encoded protein: CASSLRSPWETQYF.

The chain's CDR3 is CASSEDRVHSPLHF. The CDR3, as DNA: TGTGCCAGCAGTGAGGACAGGGTCCATTCACCCCTCCACTTT. The rearrangement joins TRBV6-1 to TRBJ1-6, with TRBD1 identical over 8 bases. The J segment lost 8 bases and the V segment lost 3 bases, leaving 3 bases of the junction unmatched. Germline CDR1 is MNHNS and CDR2 is SASEGT. The CDR3 covers 14 residues.

The rearrangement joins TRBV20-1 to TRBJ1-5; 10 nucleotides align to TRBD1. Germline V gene data show CDR1 as DFQATT and CDR2 as SNEGSKA (reference sequence). Trimming at V came to 2 bases and at J to 4 bases, leaving 17 bases not matched to a gene. The length of the CDR3 is 19 residues. In DNA, the CDR3 is TGCAGTGCTAGAAGCCTACCCTTTTCCCCGGGACAGGGGAATCAGCCCCAGCATTTT. Encoded protein: CSARSLPFSPGQGNQPQHF.

This clonotype was seen a few times. V and J are TRBV7-3 and TRBJ1-1; TRBD1 might be the D (6 bases). CDR1 and CDR2 from the germline V gene are SGHTA and FQGTGA. The CDR3 spans 15 residues. V lost 0 bases and J lost 6, with 14 bases in between. The CDR3 DNA reads as TGTGCCAGCAGCTTAACGGCAGGGGTCTTCGCTGAAGCTTTCTTT. Protein sequence: CASSLTAGVFAEAFF.

This clonotype has just a few counts. The chain recombines TRBV5-1 with TRBJ2-1, with 11 bases aligning to TRBD1. Germline V lookup: CDR1 SGHRS, CDR2 YFSETQ. The CDR3 is 20 amino acids. J gave up 0 bases and V 0 bases, and 11 bases lay outside the gene matches. The CDR3 loop is CASSLGLPGQGGRSYNEQFF. The DNA for the CDR3 is TGCGCCAGCAGCTTGGGACTACCGGGACAGGGGGGCCGCTCCTACAATGAGCAGTTCTTC.

The V call is TRBV11-3, the J call TRBJ1-1, with unresolved D. There are 13 residues in the CDR3. Germline V gene lookup returns CDR1 SGHNT and CDR2 YENEEA. Trimming pared 2 bases from V and 1 base from J, leaving 5 bases between. CDR3 sequence (DNA): TGTGCCAGCAGCTTACGCCCGAACACTGAAGCTTTCTTT. This encodes CASSLRPNTEAFF.

The gene calls are TRBV6-1 and TRBJ1-3; 7 bases agree with TRBD1. The CDR3 length is 15 residues. Germline V gene lookup returns CDR1 MNHNS and CDR2 SASEGT. The trim removed 6 bases at V and 0 bases at J, leaving 5 bases unmatched. The CDR3 DNA sequence: TGTGCCAGCAGCCGAGGGACAGTCTCTGGAAACACCATATATTTT. Its protein is CASSRGTVSGNTIYF.

The gene calls are TRBV7-3 and TRBJ2-1; D tentatively fits TRBD1 or TRBD2 (5 bases each). With 0 bases removed from V and 7 bases from J, the gap between germline ends came to 16 bases. CDR1 SGHTA and CDR2 FQGTGA come from the germline V gene. The CDR3 is made up of 16 amino acids. CDR3 sequence reads: CASSLTDTGTRNEQFF. For the CDR3, the DNA is TGTGCCAGCAGCTTAACAGATACCGGGACCAGAAATGAGCAGTTCTTC.

This clonotype appeared many times. This sequence joins TRBV29-1 and TRBJ2-1, with unresolved D. V was shortened by 2 bases and J by 8 bases, with 7 bases between the two germline ends. Per the germline V gene, CDR1 is SQVTM and CDR2 is ANQGSEA. The CDR3 has 11 amino acids. The CDR3 spells CSVETGDEQFF. The CDR3 DNA reads TGCAGCGTTGAAACTGGGGATGAGCAGTTCTTC.